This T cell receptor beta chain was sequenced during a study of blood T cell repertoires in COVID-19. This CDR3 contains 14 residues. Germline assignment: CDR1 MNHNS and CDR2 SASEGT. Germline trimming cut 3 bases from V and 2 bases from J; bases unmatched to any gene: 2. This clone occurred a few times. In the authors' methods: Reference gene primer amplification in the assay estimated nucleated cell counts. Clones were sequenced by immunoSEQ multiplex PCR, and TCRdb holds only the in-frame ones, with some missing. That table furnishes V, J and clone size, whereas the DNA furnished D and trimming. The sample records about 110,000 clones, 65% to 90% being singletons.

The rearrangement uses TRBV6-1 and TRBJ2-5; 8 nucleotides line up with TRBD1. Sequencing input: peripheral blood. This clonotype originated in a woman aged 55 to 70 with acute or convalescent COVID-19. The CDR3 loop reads CASSDWTGQETQYF. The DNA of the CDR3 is TGTGCCAGCAGTGATTGGACAGGGCAAGAGACCCAGTACTTC.